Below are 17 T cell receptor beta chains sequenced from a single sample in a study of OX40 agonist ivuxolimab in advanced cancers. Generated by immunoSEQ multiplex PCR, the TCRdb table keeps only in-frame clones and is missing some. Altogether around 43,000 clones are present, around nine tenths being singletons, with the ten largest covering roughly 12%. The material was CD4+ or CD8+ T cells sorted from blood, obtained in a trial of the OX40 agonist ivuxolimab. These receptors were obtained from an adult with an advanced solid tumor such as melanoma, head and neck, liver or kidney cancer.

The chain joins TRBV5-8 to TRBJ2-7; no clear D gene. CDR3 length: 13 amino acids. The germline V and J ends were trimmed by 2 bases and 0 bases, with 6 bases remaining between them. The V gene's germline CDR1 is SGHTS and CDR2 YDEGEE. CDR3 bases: TGTGCCAGCAGCTTTCGCAACTCCTACGAGCAGTACTTC. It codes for CASSFRNSYEQYF.

The CDR3 is CASSQDPRSNQPQHF. CDR3 coding DNA: TGCGCCAGCAGCCAGGACCCCAGGAGCAATCAGCCCCAGCATTTT. V usage is TRBV4-1 and J usage is TRBJ1-5; D remains ambiguous. This CDR3 contains 15 residues. V gave up 3 bases and J gave up 1 base, with 10 bases separating them. Looked up from germline, CDR1 is MGHRA and CDR2 is YSYEKL.

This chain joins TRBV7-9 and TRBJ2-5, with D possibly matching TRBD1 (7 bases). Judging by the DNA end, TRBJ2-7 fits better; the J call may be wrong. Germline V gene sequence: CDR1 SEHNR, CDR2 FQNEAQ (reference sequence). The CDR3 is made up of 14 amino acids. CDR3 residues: CASSSPGDRGEQYF. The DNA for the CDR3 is TGTGCCAGCAGCTCCCCGGGGGACAGAGGCGAGCAGTACTTC.

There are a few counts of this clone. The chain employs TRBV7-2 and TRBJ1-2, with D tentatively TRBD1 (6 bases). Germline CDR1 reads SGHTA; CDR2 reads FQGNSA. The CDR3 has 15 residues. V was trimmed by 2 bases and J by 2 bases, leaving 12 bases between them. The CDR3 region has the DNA TGTGCCAGCAGCTTATCGGGGGGCCCAAACTATGGCTACACCTTC. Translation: CASSLSGGPNYGYTF.

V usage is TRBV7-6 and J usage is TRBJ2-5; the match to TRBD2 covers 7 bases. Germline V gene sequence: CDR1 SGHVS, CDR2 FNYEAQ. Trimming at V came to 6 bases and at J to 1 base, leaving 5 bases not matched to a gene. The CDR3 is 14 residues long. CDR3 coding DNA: TGTGCCAGCAGAAAATCGGGGGGCCAAGAGACCCAGTACTTC. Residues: CASRKSGGQETQYF.

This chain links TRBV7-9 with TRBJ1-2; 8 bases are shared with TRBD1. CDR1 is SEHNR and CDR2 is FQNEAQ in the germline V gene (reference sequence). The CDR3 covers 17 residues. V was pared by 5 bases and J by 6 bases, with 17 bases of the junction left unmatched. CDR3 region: CASSPGGQGAPEDGYTF. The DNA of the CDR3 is TGTGCCAGCAGCCCCGGGGGCCAGGGGGCGCCGGAGGATGGCTACACCTTC.

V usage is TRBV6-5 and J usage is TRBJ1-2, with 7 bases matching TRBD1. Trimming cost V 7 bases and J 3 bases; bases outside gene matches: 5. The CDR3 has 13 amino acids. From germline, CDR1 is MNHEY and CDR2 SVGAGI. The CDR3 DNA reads TGTGCCAGCACGCCAGGGGGGGACTATGGCTACACCTTC. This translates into CASTPGGDYGYTF.

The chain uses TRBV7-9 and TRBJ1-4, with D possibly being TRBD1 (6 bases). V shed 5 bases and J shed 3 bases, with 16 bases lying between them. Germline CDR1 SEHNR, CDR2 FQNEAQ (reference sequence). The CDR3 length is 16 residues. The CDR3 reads CASSPEGGAANEKLFF. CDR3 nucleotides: TGTGCCAGCAGCCCCGAGGGGGGGGCAGCTAATGAAAAACTGTTTTTT.

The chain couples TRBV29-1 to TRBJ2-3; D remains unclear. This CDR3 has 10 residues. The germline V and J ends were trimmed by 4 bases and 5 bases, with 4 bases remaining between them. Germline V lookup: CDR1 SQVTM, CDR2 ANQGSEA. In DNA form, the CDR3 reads TGCAGCGTTGGCGTAGATACGCAGTATTTT. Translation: CSVGVDTQYF.

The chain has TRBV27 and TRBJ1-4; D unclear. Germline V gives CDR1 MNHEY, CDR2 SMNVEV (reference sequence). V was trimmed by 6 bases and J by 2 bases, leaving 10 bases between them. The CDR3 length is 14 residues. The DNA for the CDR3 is TGTGCCAGCAGCCCTGTCCGGACTAATGAAAAACTGTTTTTT. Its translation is CASSPVRTNEKLFF.

The CDR3, as DNA: TGTGCCAGCCTAAAAGCGGGAGAGGGCACAGATACGCAGTATTTT. Translated, it gives CASLKAGEGTDTQYF. V gene TRBV7-9 combines with J gene TRBJ2-3; 8 bases are shared with TRBD2. From germline, CDR1 is SEHNR and CDR2 FQNEAQ (reference sequence). CDR3 size: 15 residues. The V gene end was trimmed by 8 bases and the J gene end by 1 base; junction bases not matched to a gene: 8.

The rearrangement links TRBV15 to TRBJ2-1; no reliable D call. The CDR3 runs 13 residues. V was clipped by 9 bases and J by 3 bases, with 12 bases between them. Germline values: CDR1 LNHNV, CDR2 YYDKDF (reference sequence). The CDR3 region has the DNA TGTGCCACTGGCGACACCAGCTACAATGAGCAGTTCTTC. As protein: CATGDTSYNEQFF.

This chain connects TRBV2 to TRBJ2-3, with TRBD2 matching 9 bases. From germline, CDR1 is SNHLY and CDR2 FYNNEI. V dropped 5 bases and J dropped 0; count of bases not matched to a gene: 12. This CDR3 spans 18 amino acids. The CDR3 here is CASSFLAGIVSSTDTQYF. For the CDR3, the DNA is TGTGCCAGCAGTTTCCTAGCGGGGATAGTGTCTAGCACAGATACGCAGTATTTT.

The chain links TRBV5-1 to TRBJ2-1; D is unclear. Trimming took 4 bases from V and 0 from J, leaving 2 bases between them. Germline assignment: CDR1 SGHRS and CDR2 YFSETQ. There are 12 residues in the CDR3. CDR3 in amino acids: CASSISYNEQFF. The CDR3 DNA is TGCGCCAGCAGCATCTCCTACAATGAGCAGTTCTTC. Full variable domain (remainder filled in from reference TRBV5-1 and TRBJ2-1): KAGVTQTPRYLIKTRGQQVTLSCSPISGHRSVSWYQQTPGQGLQFLFEYFSETQRNKGNFPGRFSGRQFSNSRSEMNVSTLELGDSALYLCASSISYNEQFFGPGTRLTVL.

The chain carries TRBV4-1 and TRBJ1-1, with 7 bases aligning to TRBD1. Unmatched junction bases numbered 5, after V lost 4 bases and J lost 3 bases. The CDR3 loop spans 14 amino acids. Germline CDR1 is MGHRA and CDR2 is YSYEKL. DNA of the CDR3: TGCGCCAGCAGCCCGAGGGGGCGTTACACTGAAGCTTTCTTT. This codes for CASSPRGRYTEAFF.

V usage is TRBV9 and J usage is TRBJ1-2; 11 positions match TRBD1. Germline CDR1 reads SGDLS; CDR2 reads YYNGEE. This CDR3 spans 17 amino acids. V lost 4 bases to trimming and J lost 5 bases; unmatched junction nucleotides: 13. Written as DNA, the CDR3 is TGTGCCAGCAGCCCCCGACTGGGGGACAGGGGGTATTATGGCTACACCTTC. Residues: CASSPRLGDRGYYGYTF. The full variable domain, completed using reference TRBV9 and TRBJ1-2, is DSGVTQTPKHLITATGQRVTLRCSPRSGDLSVYWYQQSLDQGLQFLIQYYNGEERAKGNILERFSAQQFPDLHSELNLSSLELGDSALYFCASSPRLGDRGYYGYTFGSGTRLTVV.

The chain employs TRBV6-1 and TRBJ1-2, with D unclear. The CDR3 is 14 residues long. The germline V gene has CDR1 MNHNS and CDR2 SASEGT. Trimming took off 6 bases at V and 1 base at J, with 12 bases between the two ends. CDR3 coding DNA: TGTGCCAGCAGCCCCACAGCGTTTAACTATGGCTACACCTTC. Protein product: CASSPTAFNYGYTF.